The 2 T cell receptor beta chains reported below all come from one sample, sequenced in a study of tumor and adjacent non-tumor tissue in lung cancer. Three rounds of nested PCR, following a modified ARM-PCR protocol, produced the TCRbeta library. MiXCR, run by TCRdb on the multiplex PCR reads, gives a single entry per CDR3 protein. Among more than 75,000 distinct CDR3 sequences listed, 75% to 90% were seen once. No cell sorting was done before RNA was extracted from the tissue. Sequencing used lung tumor tissue. Every receptor here comes from a woman aged 50 to 60 with non-small cell lung cancer.

Concerning this clonotype: The CDR3 ends on some other residue instead of the conserved phenylalanine or tryptophan, so this is likely a read error. This chain connects TRBV11-2 to TRBJ2-7; tentative D call: TRBD1 (5 bases). The length of the CDR3 is 16 residues. Trimming took off 6 bases at V and 5 bases at J, with 23 bases between the two ends. Germline values: CDR1 SGHAT, CDR2 FQNNGV. The CDR3 reads CASRLRGQAISDEQYL. The CDR3 DNA reads as TGTGCCAGCAGGCTAAGAGGACAAGCGATCTCGGACGAGCAGTACTTA.

As for this clonotype: The CDR3 ends on some other residue instead of the conserved phenylalanine or tryptophan, so this is likely a read error. The rearrangement uses TRBV11-2 and TRBJ2-1; D may correspond to TRBD1 or TRBD2 (5 bases each). Trimming pared 8 bases from V and 0 bases from J, leaving 20 bases between. The CDR3 runs 17 residues. CDR1 is SGHAT, CDR2 FQNNGV, per germline. Written as DNA, the CDR3 is TGTGCCAGCTCCCCAGAGGGTGGGGGAAGCTCCTACAATGAGCAGTTCTCC. The encoded protein is CASSPEGGGSSYNEQFS.